The T cell receptor (beta chain) under discussion was sequenced for a study of identifying expanded T cells in peripheral blood. During the collection period, no donor immune events like infections were recorded. Assay used: immunoSEQ multiplex PCR; TCRdb lists only in-frame clones, some missing. The table includes more than 95,000 clones, roughly 80% detected once. Overall study results and limits: Variance in clone template counts between approximately two-week samples significantly increased with total template count across all healthy donors. Technical replicates showed about 1.2 changed clones; approximately 2 weeks 15 to 20; four weeks 19.

The CDR3 contains 15 residues. The V gene's germline CDR1 is LGHNA and CDR2 YSLEER. V lost 4 bases and J lost 10; bases outside the gene matches: 15. Concerning this clone: As yet, its antigen is unknown.

Sequenced material: blood. The receptor was derived from a person between 18 and 70 years old in good health. V gene TRBV4-3 combines with J gene TRBJ1-2, with 7 nucleotides matching TRBD1. In nucleotides, the CDR3 is TGCGCCAGCAGCCGTTCCGGGACAGCTAAAGAAGTCTACACCTTC. Its protein is CASSRSGTAKEVYTF.